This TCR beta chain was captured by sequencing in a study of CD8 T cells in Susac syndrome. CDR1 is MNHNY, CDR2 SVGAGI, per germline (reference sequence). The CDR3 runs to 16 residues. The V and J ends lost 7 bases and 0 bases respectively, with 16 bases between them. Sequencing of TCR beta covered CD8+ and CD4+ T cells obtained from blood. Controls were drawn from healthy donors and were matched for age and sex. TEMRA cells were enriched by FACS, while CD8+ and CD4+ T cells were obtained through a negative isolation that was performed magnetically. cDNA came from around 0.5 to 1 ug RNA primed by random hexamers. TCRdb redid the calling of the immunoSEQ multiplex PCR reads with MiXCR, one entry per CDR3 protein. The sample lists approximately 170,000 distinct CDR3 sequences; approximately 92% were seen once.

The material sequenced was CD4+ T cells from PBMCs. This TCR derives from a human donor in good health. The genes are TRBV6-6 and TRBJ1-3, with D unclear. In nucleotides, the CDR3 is TGTGCCAGCAATTTACATGGGCCGGACTCTGGAAACACCATATATTTT. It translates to CASNLHGPDSGNTIYF.